The clone carrying this T cell receptor beta chain was detected only a few times. Its antigen is undetermined. With template switching, a universal primer site was added, and the cDNA carried unique molecular identifiers. TCRdb reanalysed the 5' RACE reads using MiXCR and keeps one entry per CDR3 protein. The table includes more than 1.5 million distinct CDR3 sequences, around 29% detected once. This entry is derived from a study of identical twins. Points from the study as a whole: Twin sharing of out-of-frame TCR alpha was underestimated by models in monozygotic pairs. Zero-insertion analyses could be partly confounded by invariant MAIT and iNKT cells. The study found excess low generation probability among twin-shared out-of-frame alpha sequences.

The sequencing input was cord blood. This receptor was identified in a newborn girl in good health.

The CDR3 region is CASSLLVAPYEQYF. As DNA, the CDR3 is TGTGCCAGCAGTTTATTGGTAGCGCCCTACGAGCAGTACTTC. The rearrangement uses TRBV28 and TRBJ2-7; D might be TRBD2 (5 bases). The CDR3 sequence is 14 residues long. Trimming shortened V by 1 base and J by 2 bases, and 9 bases separated the two germline ends. From germline, CDR1 is MDHEN and CDR2 SYDVKM. The variable domain in full, with the rest retrieved from reference TRBV28 and TRBJ2-7, is DVKVTQSSRYLVKRTGEKVFLECVQDMDHENMFWYRQDPGLGLRLIYFSYDVKMKEKGDIPEGYSVSREKKERFSLILESASTNQTSMYLCASSLLVAPYEQYFGPGTRLTVT.